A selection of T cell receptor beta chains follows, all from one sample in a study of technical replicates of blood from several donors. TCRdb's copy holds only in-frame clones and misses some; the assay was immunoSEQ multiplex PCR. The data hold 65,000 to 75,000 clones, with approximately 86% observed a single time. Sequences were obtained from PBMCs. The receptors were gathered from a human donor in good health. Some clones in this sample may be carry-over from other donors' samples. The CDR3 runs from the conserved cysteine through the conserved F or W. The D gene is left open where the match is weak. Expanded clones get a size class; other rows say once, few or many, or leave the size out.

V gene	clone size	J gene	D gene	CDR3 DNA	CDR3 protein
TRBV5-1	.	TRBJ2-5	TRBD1	TGCGCCAGCAGGTCCACAGGGGGGTGGCAAGAGACCCAGTACTTC	CASRSTGGWQETQYF
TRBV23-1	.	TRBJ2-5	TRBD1	TGCGCCAGCCCGAGGGGGGGAGAAGGCCCTGGCAAACAGGGGGCAGGAGAGACCCAGTACTTC	CASPRGGEGPGKQGAGETQYF
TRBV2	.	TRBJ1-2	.	TGTGCCAGCAGTGAAGTCCCGGGAGGGGGCTACACCTTC	CASSEVPGGGYTF
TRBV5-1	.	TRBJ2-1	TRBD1	TGCGCCAGCCGATTTGGTGACAGGGCGTACAATGAGCAGTTCTTC	CASRFGDRAYNEQFF
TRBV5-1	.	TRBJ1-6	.	TGCGCCAGCAGCTTGGACAGCTCCTATAATTCACCCCTCCACTTT	CASSLDSSYNSPLHF
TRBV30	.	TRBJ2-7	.	TGTGCCTGGAGTGTAAGGGGCTACCTCGGATACGAGCAGTACTTC	CAWSVRGYLGYEQYF
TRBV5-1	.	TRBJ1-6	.	TGCGCCAGCAGCCCTAAGGGGGTGGGAAATTCACCCCTCCACTTT	CASSPKGVGNSPLHF
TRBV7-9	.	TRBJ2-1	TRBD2	TGTGCCAGCAGCTTTGGACTAGCGCAGTACAATGAGCAGTTCTTC	CASSFGLAQYNEQFF
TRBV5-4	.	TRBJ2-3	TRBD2	TGTGCCAGCAGGGTGAGCGGGGGGACAGATACGCAGTATTTT	CASRVSGGTDTQYF
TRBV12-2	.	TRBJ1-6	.	TGTGCAAGTCGCGGACGACAGGCCTATAATTCACCCCTCCACTTT	CASRGRQAYNSPLHF
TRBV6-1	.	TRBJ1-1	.	TGTGCCAGCACAACAGGAGGGGCCGGCACTGAAGCTTTCTTT	CASTTGGAGTEAFF
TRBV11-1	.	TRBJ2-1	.	TGTGCCAGCAGCTTAGGAACGGGACATTGGGGTGAGCAGTTCTTC	CASSLGTGHWGEQFF
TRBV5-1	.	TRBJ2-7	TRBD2	TGCGCCAGCAGCGCGGGGGTGTTACTTATCTACGAGCAGTACTTC	CASSAGVLLIYEQYF
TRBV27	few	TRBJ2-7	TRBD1	TGTGCCAGCAGTTCCCTTCTTACCTTGGGACAGGGAGGTTACGAGCAGTACTTC	CASSSLLTLGQGGYEQYF
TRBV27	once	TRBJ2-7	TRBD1	TGTGCCAGCCGACGGACAGGGCTCGTCACAGAGCAGTACTTC	CASRRTGLVTEQYF
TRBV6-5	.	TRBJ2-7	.	TGTGCCAGCAGTTACGCCCCACAGATGCCCCTCTACGAGCAGTACTTC	CASSYAPQMPLYEQYF
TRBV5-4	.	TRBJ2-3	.	TGTGCCAGCAGCCGGAGGTCCGGGGGACCCACAGATACGCAGTATTTT	CASSRRSGGPTDTQYF
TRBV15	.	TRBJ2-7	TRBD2	TGTGCCACCAGGGGAGGGCCGCCCTACGAGCAGTACTTC	CATRGGPPYEQYF
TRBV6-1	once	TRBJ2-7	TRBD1	TGTGCCAGCAGTCGAATAGGACAGGGCTACGAGCAGTACTTC	CASSRIGQGYEQYF
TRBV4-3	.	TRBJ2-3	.	TGCGCCAGCAGCCAAGATATTACTGCTGGGTCGCGGGGCACAGATACGCAGTATTTT	CASSQDITAGSRGTDTQYF
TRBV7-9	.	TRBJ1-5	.	TGTGCCAGCACCGAGGGGGACAATCAGCCCCAGCATTTT	CASTEGDNQPQHF
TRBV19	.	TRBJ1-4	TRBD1	TGTGCCAGTACCGACGACAGGGGATTTAATGAAAAACTGTTTTTT	CASTDDRGFNEKLFF
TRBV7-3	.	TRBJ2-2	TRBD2	TGTGCCAGCAGCTTGGGACTAGCGGGAGAGGGTACCGCCGGGGAGCTGTTTTTT	CASSLGLAGEGTAGELFF
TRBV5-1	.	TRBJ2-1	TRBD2	TGCGCCAGCAGCTCCCGACCCAAGCGGGAGATCTACGGTGAGCAGTTCTTC	CASSSRPKREIYGEQFF
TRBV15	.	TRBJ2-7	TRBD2	TGTGCCACCAGCAAGCGGGGCCCCTACGAGCAGTACTTC	CATSKRGPYEQYF
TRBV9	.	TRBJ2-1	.	TGTGCCAGCAGCGCCTTCTCGGGAGTGGTAGGTAATGAGCAGTTCTTC	CASSAFSGVVGNEQFF
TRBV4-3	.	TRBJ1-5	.	TGCGCCAGCAGCCAAGATCGATCAGGGAACCAGCCCCAGCATTTT	CASSQDRSGNQPQHF
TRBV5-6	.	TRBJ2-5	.	TGTGCCAGCAGCTTGTCCGCCGGGAGACATAAAGAGACCCAGTACTTC	CASSLSAGRHKETQYF
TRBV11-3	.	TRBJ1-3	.	TGTGCCAGCAGTATCGACAGCTCTGGAAACACCATATATTTT	CASSIDSSGNTIYF
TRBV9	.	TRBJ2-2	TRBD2	TGTGCCAGCAGCGTAGAGGGCGGGAGGGCCTTGCCCACCGGGGAGCTGTTTTTT	CASSVEGGRALPTGELFF
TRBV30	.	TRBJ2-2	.	TGTGCCTGGAGTCCAGGGAGGACAGGTGACACCGGGGAGCTGTTTTTT	CAWSPGRTGDTGELFF
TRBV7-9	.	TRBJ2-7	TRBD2	TGTGCCAGCAGGCGGACTAGCGGCCCCTTGGACTCCTACGAGCAGTACTTC	CASRRTSGPLDSYEQYF
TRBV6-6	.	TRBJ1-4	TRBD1	TGTGCCAGCATTCGAGGACAGGGGGGTGAAAAACTGTTTTTT	CASIRGQGGEKLFF
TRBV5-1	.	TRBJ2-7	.	TGCGCCAGCAGCTTATCTTGGGGAGGGGGTAGCGAGCAGTACTTC	CASSLSWGGGSEQYF
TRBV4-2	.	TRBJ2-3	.	TGTGCCAGCAGCCAAGGTGAGGGTACCACAGATACGCAGTATTTT	CASSQGEGTTDTQYF
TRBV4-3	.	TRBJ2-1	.	TGCGCCAGCAGCCAAGATCCCGGTGCCAACTCCTACAATGAGCAGTTCTTC	CASSQDPGANSYNEQFF
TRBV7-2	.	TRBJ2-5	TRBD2	TGTGCCAGCAGCCCGGGACTAGCGGTACAAGAGACCCAGTACTTC	CASSPGLAVQETQYF
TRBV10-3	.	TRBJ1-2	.	TGTGCCATCAGTGAACAGCCAAACTATGGCTACACCTTC	CAISEQPNYGYTF
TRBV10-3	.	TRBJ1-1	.	TGTGCCATCAGGTCGGCGGGGACCACTGAAGCTTTCTTT	CAIRSAGTTEAFF